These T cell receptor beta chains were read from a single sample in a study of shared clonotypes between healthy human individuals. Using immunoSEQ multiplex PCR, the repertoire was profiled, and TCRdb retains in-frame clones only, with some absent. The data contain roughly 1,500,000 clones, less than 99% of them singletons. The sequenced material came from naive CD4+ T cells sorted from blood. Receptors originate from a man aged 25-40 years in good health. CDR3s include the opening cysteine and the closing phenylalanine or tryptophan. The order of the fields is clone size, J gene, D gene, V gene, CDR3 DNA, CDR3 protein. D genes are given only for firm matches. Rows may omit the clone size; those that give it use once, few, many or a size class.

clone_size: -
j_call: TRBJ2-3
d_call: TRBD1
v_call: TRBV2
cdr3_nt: TGTGCCAGCAGTGTAAGGGGGCGCCCAGATACGCAGTATTTT
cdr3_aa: CASSVRGRPDTQYF

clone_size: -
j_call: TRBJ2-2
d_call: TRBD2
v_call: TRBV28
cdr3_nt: TGTGCCAGCAGGAGCGGGAGAGGCGCCGGGGAGCTGTTTTTT
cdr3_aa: CASRSGRGAGELFF

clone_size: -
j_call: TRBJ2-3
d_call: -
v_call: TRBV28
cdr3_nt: TGTGCCAGCAGTTTAGACAGGCGATTCCGCACAGATACGCAGTATTTT
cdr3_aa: CASSLDRRFRTDTQYF

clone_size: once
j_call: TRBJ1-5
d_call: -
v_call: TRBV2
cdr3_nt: TGTGCCAGCAGTGAGGTCAGGGGCGGTCAGCCCCAGCATTTT
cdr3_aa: CASSEVRGGQPQHF

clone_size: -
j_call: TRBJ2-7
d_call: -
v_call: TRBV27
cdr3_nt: TGTGCCAGCAGCAGGCGCCTAGCACCAAGCTCCTACGAGCAGTACTTC
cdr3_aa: CASSRRLAPSSYEQYF

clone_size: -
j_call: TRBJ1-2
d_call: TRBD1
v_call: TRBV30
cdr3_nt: TGTGCCTGGATTCAGGGGGCGCAGGGTGGCTACACCTTC
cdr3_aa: CAWIQGAQGGYTF

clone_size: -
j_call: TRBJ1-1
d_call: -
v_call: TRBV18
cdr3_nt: TGTGCCAGCTCACCGTCACAGATGATAGAAGCTTTCTTT
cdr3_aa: CASSPSQMIEAFF

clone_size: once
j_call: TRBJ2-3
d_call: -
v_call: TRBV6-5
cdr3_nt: TGTGCCAGCAGAAGGGAGGGGGGAAGGACAGATACGCAGTATTTT
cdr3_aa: CASRREGGRTDTQYF

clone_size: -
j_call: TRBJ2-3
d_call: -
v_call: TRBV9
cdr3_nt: TGTGCCAGCAGCCTATTCCCGGGACTCGGCACAGATACGCAGTATTTT
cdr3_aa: CASSLFPGLGTDTQYF

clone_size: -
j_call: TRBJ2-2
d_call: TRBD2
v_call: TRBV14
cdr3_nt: TGTGCCAGCAGCATTTGGACTAGCCAAACCACCGGGGAGCTGTTTTTT
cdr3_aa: CASSIWTSQTTGELFF

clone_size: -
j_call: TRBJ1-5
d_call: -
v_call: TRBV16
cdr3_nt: TGTGCCAGCAGCCCCCCGTGGAGCACTTCAGTAGGTCAGCCCCAGCATTTT
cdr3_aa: CASSPPWSTSVGQPQHF

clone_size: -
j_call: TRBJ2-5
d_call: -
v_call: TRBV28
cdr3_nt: TGTGCCAGCAGTTCCGTTCAAGAGACCCAGTACTTC
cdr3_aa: CASSSVQETQYF

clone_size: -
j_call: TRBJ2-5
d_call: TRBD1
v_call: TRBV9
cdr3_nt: TGTGCCAGCAGCGTTGCGACAGGGTGGGAGACCCAGTACTTC
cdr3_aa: CASSVATGWETQYF

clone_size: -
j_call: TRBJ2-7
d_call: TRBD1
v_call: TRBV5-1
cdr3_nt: TGCGCCAGCAGCTCGACAGGGTCCCCCTACGAGCAGTACTTC
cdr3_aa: CASSSTGSPYEQYF

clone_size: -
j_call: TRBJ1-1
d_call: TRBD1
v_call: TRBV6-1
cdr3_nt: TGTGCCAGCCGGCACAGGGGATTAGGGGGGACTGAAGCTTTCTTT
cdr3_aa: CASRHRGLGGTEAFF

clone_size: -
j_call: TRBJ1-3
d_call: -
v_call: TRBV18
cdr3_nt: TGTGCCAGCTCACCATCGAGACAATCTGGAAACACCATATATTTT
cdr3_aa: CASSPSRQSGNTIYF

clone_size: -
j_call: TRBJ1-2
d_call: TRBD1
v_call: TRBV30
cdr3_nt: TGTGCCTGGAACAAACAGGGGGCTCCGACGAGCGGCTACACCTTC
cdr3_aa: CAWNKQGAPTSGYTF

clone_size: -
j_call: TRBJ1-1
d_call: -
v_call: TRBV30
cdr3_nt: TGTGCCTGGAGTCTCTCGGGTGGAGACACTGAAGCTTTCTTT
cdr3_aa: CAWSLSGGDTEAFF

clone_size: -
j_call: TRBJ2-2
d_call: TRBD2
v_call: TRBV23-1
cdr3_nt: TGCGCCAGCAGTCAATCGGGACTAATACGGGGGGCGAACACCGGGGAGCTGTTTTTT
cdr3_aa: CASSQSGLIRGANTGELFF

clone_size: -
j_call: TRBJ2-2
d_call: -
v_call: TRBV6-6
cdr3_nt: TGTGCCAGCAGTAGGCTAGACAACACCGGGGAGCTGTTTTTT
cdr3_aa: CASSRLDNTGELFF

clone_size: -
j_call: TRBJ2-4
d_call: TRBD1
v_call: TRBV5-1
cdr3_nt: TGCGCCAGCAGCCCCCAACAGGGGGCGAACATTCAGTACTTC
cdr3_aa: CASSPQQGANIQYF

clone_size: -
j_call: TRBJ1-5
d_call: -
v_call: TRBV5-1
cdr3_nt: TGCGCCAGCAGCTTGGGTTCGGCAGCCGAGTATAGCAATCAGCCCCAGCATTTT
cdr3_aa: CASSLGSAAEYSNQPQHF

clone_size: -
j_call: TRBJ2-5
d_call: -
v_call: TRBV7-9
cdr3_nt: TGTGCCAGCAGGGGGGAGACCCAGTACTTC
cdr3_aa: CASRGETQYF

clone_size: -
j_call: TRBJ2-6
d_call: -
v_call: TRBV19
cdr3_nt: TGTGCCAGTAGTATAGATTTGGCCGGGAGCTCTGGGGCCAACGTCCTGACTTTC
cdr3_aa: CASSIDLAGSSGANVLTF

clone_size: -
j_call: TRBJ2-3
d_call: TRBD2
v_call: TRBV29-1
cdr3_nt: TGCAGCGCCGCCGGTCTATTAGCGGGAGGGAGCGATACGCAGTATTTT
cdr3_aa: CSAAGLLAGGSDTQYF

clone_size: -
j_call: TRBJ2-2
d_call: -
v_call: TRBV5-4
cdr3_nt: TGTGCCAGCAGCTTGCTAGCGAACACCGGGGAGCTGTTTTTT
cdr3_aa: CASSLLANTGELFF

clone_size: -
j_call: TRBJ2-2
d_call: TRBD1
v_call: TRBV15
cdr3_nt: TGTGCCACCAGCAGAGGGGACAGGGTTCTCCGGGAGCTGTTTTTT
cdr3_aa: CATSRGDRVLRELFF

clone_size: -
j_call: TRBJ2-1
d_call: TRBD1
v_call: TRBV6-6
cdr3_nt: TGTGCCAGCAGTCGGACAGGGCGAGGCGTTGAGCAGTTCTTC
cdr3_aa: CASSRTGRGVEQFF

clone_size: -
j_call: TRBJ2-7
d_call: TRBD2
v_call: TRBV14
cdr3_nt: TGTGCCAGCAGCCAAGTCGTGCTGGGCGGGGGGGAGCAGTACTTC
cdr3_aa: CASSQVVLGGGEQYF

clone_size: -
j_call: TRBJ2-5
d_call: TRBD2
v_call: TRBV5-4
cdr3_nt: TGTGCCAGCAGCTTGGAGTTATTTCCTAGCGGGAGGGCCGGGGAGACCCAGTACTTC
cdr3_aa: CASSLELFPSGRAGETQYF

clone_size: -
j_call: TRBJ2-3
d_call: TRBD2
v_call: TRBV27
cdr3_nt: TGTGCCAGCAGTTCCCCACCGAATAGCGGGAATGTAGATACGCAGTATTTT
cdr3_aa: CASSSPPNSGNVDTQYF

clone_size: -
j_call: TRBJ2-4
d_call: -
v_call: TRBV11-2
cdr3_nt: TGTGCCAGCAGCTTATTTTTATATAGCAAAAACATTCAGTACTTC
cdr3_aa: CASSLFLYSKNIQYF

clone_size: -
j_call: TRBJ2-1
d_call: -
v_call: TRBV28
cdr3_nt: TGTGCCAGCAGTCCCACCTACAATGAGCAGTTCTTC
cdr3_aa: CASSPTYNEQFF

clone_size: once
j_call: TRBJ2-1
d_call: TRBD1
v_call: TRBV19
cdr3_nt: TGTGCCAGTAGTATCAGACAGGGGGGATACAATGAGCAGTTCTTC
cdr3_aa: CASSIRQGGYNEQFF

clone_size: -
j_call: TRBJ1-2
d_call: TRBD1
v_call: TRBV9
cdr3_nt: TGTGCCAGCAGCCGTACGAAACAGGGGGGAGACTATGGCTACACCTTC
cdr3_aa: CASSRTKQGGDYGYTF

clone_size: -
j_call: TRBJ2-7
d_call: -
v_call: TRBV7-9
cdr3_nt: TGTGCCAGCAGCTTAGACCCGGGGTTTAGGGTAAAAGCCGAGCAGTACTTC
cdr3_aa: CASSLDPGFRVKAEQYF

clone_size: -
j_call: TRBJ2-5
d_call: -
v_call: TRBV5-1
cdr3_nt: TGCGCCAGCAGCTTGGGGGGGCGTCGGGAGACCCAGTACTTC
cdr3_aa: CASSLGGRRETQYF

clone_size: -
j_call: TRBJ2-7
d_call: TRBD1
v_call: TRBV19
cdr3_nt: TGTGCCAGTAGTACGTCCGGGACAGGGAACTACGAGCAGTACTTC
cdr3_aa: CASSTSGTGNYEQYF

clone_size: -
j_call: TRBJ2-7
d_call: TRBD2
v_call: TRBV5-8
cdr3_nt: TGTGCCAGCAGTACACTAGCGGGAGGCCTCTCAGGGCAGTACTTC
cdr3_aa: CASSTLAGGLSGQYF

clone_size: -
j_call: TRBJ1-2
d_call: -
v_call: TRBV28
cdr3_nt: TGTGCCAGCAGTTTGGGCAGCGTGGGGTTTAGCTACACCTTC
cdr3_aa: CASSLGSVGFSYTF

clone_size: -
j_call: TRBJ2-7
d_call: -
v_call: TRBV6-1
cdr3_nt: TGTGCCACCCTGCTCGGGGGAGTGACCTACGAGCAGTACTTC
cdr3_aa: CATLLGGVTYEQYF

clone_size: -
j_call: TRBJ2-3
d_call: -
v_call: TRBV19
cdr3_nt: TGTGCCAGTAAGGTCAGGGGTTCAGATACGCAGTATTTT
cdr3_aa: CASKVRGSDTQYF

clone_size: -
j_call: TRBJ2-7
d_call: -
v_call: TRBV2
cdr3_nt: TGTGCCAGTAACCGGGACACCGATTACGAGCAGTACTTC
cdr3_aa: CASNRDTDYEQYF

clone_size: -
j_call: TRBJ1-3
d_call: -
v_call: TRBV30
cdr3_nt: TGTGCCTGGAGTGAAGGGGGGTACTCTGGAAACACCATATATTTT
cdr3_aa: CAWSEGGYSGNTIYF

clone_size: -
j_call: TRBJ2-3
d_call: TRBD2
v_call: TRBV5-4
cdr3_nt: TGTGCCAGCAGCTTGGGTCGTGCGGGAGTCCGGGATACGCAGTATTTT
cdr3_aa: CASSLGRAGVRDTQYF